This entry concerns a single TCR beta chain. Trimming at V came to 4 bases and at J to 1 base, leaving 10 bases not matched to a gene. This CDR3 spans 17 amino acids. CDR1 is MNHEY and CDR2 is SMNVEV in the germline V gene (reference sequence). Original analysis: Researchers report that nucleated cell counts were estimated from reference gene primer amplification. Assay used: immunoSEQ multiplex PCR; TCRdb lists only in-frame clones, some missing. V and J calls and clone size are those listed in that table; D and trimming were worked out from the DNA. Altogether roughly 120,000 clones are present, 55% to 75% being singletons, with the ten largest covering approximately 0.86%. The data stem from a study of blood T cell repertoires in COVID-19. Study background: The origin of the acute and convalescent COVID-19 samples was the United States, Italy and Spain.

Sequencing input: peripheral blood. The origin of this receptor is a human donor with acute or convalescent COVID-19. The donor label of this sample is uncertain. The J gene is TRBJ1-5, the V gene TRBV27; 7 nucleotides match TRBD1. The CDR3 DNA reads TGTGCCAGCAGTTCCTTGGACAGGCTTGGGAGCAATCAGCCCCAGCATTTT. As protein: CASSSLDRLGSNQPQHF.